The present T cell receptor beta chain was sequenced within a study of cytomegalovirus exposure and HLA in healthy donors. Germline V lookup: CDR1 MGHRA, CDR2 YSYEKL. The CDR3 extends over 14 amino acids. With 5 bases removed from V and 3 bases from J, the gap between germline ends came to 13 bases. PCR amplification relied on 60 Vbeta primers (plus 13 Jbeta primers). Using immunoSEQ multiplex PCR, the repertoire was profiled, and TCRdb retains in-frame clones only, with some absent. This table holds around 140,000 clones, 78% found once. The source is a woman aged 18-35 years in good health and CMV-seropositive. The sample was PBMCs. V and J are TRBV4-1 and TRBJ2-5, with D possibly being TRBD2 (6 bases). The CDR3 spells CASSGRTGEETQYF. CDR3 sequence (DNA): TGCGCCAGCAGCGGCCGCACGGGGGAAGAGACCCAGTACTTC.